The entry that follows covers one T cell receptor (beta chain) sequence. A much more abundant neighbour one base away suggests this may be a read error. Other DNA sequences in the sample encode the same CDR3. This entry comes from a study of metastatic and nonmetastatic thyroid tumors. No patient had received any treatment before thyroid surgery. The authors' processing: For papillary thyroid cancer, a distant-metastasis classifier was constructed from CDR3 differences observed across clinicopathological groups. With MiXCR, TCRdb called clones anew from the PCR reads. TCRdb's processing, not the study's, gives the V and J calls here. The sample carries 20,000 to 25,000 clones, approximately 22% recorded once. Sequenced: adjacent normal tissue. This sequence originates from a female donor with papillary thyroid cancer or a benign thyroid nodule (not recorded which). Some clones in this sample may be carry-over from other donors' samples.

The CDR3 sequence is CASSQDWTGIFGGYTF. CDR3 DNA: TGCGCTAGCAGCCAAGATTGGACAGGGATCTTCGGTGGCTACACCTTC. The V gene is TRBV4-3, the J gene TRBJ1-2, with TRBD1 matching over 8 bases. Germline-derived CDR1 and CDR2 are LGHNA and YSLEER. This CDR3 contains 16 residues.